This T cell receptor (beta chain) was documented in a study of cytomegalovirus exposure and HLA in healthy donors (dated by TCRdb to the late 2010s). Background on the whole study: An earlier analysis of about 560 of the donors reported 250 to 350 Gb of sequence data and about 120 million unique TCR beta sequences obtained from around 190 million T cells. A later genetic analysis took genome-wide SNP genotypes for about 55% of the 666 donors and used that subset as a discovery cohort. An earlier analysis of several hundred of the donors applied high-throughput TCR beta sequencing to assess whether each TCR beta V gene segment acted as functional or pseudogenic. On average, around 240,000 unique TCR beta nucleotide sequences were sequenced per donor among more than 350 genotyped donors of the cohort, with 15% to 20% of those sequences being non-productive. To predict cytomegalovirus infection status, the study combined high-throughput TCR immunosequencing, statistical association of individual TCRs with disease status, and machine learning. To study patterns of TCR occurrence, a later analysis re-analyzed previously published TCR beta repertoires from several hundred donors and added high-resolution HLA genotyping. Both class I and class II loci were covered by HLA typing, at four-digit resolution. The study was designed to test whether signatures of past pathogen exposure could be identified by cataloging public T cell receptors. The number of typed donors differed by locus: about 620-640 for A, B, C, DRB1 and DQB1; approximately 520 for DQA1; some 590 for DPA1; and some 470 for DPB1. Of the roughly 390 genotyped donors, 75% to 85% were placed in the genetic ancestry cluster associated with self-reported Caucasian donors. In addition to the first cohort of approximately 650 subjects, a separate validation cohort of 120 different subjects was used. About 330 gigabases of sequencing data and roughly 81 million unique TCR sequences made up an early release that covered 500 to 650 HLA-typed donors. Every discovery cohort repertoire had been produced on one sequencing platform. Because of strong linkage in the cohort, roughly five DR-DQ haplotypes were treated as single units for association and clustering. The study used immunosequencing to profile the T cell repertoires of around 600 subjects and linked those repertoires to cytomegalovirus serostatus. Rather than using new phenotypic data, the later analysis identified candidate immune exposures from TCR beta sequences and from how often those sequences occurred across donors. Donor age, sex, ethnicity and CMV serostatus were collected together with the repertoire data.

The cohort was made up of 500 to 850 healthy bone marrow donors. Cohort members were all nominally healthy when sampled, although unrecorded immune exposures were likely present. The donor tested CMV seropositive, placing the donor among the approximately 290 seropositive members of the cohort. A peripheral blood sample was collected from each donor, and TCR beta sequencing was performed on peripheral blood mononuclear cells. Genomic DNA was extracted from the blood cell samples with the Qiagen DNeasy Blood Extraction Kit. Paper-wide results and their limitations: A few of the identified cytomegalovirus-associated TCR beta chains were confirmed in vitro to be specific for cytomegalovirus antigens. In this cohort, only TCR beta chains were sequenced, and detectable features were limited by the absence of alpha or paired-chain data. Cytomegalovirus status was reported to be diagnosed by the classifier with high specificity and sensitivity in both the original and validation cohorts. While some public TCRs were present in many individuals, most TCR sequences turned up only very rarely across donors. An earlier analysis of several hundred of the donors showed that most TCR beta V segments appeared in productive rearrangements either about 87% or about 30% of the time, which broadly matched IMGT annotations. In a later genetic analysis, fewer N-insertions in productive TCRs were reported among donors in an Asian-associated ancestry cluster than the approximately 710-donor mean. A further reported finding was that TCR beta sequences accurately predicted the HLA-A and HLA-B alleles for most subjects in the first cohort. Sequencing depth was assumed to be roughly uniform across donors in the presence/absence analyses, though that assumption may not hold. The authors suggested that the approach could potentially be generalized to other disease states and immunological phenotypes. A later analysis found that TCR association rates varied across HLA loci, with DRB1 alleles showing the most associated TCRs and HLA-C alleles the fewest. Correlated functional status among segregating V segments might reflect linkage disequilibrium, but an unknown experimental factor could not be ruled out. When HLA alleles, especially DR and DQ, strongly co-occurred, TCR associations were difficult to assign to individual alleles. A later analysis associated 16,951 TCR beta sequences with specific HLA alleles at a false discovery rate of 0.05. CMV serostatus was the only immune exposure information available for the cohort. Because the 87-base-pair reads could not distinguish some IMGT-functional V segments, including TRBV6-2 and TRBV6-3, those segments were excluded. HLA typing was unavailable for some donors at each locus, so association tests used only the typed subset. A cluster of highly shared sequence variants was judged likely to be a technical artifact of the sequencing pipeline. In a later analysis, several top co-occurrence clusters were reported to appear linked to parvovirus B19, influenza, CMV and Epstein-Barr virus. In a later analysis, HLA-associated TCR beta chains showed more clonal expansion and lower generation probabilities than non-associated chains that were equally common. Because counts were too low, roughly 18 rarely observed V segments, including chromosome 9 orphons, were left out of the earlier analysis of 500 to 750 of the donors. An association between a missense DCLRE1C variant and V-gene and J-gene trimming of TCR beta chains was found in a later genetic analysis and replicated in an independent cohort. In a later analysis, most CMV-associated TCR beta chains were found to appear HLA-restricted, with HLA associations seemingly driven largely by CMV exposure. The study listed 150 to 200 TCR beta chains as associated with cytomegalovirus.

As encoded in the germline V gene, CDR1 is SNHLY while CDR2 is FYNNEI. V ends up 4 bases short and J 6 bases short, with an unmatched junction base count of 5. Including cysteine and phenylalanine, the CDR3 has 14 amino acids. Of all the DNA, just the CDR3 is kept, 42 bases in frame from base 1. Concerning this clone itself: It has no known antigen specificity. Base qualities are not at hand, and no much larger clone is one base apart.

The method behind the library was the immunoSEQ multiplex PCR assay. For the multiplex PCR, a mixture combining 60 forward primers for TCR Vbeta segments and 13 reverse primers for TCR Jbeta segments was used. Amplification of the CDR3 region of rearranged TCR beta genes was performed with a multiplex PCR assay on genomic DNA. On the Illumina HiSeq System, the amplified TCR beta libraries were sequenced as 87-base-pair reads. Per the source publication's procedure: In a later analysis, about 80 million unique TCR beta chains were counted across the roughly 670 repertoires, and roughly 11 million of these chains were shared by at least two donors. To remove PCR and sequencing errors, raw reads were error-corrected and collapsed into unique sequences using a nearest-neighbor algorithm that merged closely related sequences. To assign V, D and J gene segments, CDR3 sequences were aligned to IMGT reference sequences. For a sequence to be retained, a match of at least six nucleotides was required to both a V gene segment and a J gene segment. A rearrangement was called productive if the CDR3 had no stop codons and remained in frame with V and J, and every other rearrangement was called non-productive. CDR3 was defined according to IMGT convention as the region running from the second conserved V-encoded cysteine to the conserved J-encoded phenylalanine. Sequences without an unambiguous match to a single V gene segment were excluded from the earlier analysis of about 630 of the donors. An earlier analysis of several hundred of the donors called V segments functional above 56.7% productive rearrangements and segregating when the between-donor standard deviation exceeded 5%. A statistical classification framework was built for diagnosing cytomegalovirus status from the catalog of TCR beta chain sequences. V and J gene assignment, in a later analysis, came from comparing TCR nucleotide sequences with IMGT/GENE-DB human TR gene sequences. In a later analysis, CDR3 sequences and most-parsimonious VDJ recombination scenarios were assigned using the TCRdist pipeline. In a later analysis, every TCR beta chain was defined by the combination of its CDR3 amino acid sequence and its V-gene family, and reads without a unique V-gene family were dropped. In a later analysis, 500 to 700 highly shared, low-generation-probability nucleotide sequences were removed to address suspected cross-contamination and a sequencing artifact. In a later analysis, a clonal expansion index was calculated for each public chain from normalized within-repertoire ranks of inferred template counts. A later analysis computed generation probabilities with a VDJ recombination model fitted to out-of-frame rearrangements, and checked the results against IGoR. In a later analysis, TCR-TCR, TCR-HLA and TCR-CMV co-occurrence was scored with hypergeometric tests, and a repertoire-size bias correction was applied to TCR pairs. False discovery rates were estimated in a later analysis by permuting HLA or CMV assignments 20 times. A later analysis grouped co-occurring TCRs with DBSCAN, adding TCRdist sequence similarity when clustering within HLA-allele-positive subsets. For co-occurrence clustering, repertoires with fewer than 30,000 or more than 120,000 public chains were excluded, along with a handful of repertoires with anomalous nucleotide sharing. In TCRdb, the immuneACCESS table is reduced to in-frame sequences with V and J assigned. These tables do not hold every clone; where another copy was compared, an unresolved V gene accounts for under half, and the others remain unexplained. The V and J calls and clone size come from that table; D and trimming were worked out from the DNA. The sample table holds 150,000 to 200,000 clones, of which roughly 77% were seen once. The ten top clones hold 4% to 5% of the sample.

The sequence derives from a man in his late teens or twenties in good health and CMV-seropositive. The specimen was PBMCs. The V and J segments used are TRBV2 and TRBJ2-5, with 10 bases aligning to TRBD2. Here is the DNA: TGTGCCAGCAGTGGACTTAGCGGGGGGAAGACCCAGTACTTC. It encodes CASSGLSGGKTQYF. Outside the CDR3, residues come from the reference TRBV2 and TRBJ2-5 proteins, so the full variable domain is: EPEVTQTPSHQVTQMGQEVILRCVPISNHLYFYWYRQILGQKVEFLVSFYNNEISEKSEIFDDQFSVERPDGSNFTLKIRSTKLEDSAMYFCASSGLSGGKTQYFGPGTRLLVL.